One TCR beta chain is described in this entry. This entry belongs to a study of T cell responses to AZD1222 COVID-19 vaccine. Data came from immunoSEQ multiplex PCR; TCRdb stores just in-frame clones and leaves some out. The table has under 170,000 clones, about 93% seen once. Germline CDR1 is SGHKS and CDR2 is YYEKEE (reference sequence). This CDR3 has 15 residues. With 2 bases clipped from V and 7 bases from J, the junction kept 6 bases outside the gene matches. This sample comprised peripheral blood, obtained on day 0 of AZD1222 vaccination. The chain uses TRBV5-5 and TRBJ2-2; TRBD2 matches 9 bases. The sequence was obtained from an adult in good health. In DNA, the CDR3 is TGTGCCAGCAGCTTCACTAGCGGGTCAAACGGGGAGCTGTTTTTT. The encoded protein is CASSFTSGSNGELFF.